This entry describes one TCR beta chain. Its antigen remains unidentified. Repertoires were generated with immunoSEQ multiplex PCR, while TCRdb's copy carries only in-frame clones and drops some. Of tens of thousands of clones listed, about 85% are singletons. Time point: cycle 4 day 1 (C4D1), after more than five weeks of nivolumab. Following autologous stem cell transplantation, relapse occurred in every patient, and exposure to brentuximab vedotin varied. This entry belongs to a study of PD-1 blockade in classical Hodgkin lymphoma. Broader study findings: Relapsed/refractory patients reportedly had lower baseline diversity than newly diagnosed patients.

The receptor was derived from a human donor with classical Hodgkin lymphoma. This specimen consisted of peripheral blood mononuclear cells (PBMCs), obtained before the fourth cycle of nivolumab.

Here the CDR3 DNA reads TGCGCCAGCAGCCCCACGGGAGGGAGGGTCACCGGGGAGCTGTTTTTT. Translation: CASSPTGGRVTGELFF. This sequence joins TRBV5-1 and TRBJ2-2; 8 bases are a match to TRBD2. Germline lookup yields CDR1 SGHRS and CDR2 YFSETQ. The trim removed 4 bases at V and 4 bases at J, leaving 9 bases unmatched. This CDR3 has 16 amino acids.